This TCR beta chain was sequenced in a study of PD-1 blockade in classical Hodgkin lymphoma. As concerns this clone: The target antigen is unknown.

Described time point: newly diagnosed, previously untreated cHL patient sample. PBMCs were thawed, and CD8+ T cells were then isolated from them by magnetic negative selection. Trimming took 4 bases from V and 5 from J, leaving 6 bases between them. This CDR3 is 12 amino acids long. Germline values: CDR1 SGHNT, CDR2 YYREEE (reference sequence). Profiling relied on immunoSEQ multiplex PCR, and the TCRdb table lists in-frame clones only, not all of them. The sample lists 23,000 or so clones, around nine tenths seen once, with less than 7.5% in the top ten. Findings and caveats of the study: Repertoire differences lack defined causes, possibly disease activity or prior therapy.

The material sequenced was CD8+ T cells from blood. The clonotype originates from a human donor with classical Hodgkin lymphoma. The chain carries TRBV5-4 and TRBJ1-4; D gene ambiguous. CDR3 sequence: CASSHSNEKLFF. The CDR3 DNA reads as TGTGCCAGCAGCCACTCAAATGAAAAACTGTTTTTT. Drawing the rest from reference TRBV5-4 and TRBJ1-4, the complete variable domain is ETGVTQSPTHLIKTRGQQVTLRCSSQSGHNTVSWYQQALGQGPQFIFQYYREEENGRGNFPPRFSGLQFPNYSSELNVNALELDDSALYLCASSHSNEKLFFGSGTQLSVL.